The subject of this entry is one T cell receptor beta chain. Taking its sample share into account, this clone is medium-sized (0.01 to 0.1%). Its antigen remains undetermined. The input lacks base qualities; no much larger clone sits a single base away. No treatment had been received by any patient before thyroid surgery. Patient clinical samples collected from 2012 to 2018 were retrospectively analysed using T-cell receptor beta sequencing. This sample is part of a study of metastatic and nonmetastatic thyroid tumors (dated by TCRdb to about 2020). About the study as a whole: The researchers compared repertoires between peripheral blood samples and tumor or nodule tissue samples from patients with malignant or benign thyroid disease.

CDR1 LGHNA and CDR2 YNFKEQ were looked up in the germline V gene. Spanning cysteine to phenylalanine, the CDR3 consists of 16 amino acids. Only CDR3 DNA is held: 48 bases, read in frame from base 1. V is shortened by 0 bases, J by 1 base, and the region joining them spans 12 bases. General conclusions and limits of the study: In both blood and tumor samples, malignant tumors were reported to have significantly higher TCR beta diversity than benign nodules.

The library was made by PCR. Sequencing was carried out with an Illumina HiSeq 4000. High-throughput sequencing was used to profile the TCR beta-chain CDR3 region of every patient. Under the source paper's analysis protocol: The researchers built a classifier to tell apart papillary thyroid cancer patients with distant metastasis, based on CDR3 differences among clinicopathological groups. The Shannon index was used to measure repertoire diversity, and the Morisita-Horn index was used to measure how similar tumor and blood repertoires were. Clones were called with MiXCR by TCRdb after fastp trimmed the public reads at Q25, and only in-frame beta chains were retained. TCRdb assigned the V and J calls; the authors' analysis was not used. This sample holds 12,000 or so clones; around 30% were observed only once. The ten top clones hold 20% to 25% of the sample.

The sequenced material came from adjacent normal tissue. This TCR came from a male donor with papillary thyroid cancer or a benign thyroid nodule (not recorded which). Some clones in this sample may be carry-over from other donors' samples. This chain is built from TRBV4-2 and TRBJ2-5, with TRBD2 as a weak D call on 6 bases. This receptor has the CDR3 CASSQEGSGVQETQYF. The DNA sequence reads TGTGCCAGCAGCCAAGAGGGTAGCGGCGTCCAAGAGACCCAGTACTTC.